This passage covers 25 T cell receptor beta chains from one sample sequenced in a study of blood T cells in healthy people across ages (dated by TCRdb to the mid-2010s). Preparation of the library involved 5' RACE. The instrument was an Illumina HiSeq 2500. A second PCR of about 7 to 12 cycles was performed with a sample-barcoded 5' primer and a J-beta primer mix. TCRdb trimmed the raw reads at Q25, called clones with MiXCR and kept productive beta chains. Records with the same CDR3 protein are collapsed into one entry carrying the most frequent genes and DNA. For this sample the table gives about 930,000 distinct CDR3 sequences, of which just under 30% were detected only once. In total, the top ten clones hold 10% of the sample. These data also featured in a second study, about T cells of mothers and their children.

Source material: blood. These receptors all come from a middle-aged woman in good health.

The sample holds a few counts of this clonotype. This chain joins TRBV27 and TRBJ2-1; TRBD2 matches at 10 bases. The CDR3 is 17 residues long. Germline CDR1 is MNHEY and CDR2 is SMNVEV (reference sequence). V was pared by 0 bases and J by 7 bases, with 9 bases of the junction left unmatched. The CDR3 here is CASSLSELAGLLNEQFF. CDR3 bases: TGTGCCAGCAGTTTATCGGAACTAGCGGGGCTGTTAAATGAGCAGTTCTTC.

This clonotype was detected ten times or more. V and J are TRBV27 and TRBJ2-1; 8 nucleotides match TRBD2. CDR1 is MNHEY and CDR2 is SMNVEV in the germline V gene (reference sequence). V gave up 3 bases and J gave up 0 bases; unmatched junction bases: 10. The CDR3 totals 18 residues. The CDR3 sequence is CASSFRGLGASSYNEQFF. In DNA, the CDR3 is TGTGCCAGCAGTTTCCGGGGACTAGGGGCGAGCTCCTACAATGAGCAGTTCTTC.

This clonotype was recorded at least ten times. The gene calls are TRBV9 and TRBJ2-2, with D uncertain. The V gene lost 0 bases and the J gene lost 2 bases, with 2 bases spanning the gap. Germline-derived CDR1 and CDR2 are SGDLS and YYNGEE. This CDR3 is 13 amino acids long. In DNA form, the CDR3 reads TGTGCCAGCAGCGTAGGTAACACCGGGGAGCTGTTTTTT. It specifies CASSVGNTGELFF.

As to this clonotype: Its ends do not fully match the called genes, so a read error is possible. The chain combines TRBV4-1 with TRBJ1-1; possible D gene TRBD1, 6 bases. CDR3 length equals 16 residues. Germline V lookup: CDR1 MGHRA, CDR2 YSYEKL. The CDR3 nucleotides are TGCGCCAACAGCCAAGAAGGGGGGGTTCTGAACACTGAAGCTTTCTTT. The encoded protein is CANSQEGGVLNTEAFF.

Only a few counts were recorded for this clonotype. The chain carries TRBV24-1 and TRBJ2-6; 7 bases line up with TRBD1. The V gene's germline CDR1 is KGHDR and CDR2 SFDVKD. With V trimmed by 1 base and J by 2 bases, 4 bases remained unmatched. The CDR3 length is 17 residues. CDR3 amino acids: CATSDLKGGPGANVLTF. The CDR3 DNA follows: TGTGCCACCAGTGATTTAAAAGGGGGCCCTGGGGCCAACGTCCTGACTTTC.

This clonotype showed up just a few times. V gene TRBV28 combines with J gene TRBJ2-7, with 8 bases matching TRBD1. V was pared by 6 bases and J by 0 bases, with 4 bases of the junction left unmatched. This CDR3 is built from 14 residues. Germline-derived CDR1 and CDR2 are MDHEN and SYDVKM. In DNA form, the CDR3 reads TGTGCCAGCAGGGACAGGGTCAGCTCCTACGAGCAGTACTTC. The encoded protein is CASRDRVSSYEQYF.

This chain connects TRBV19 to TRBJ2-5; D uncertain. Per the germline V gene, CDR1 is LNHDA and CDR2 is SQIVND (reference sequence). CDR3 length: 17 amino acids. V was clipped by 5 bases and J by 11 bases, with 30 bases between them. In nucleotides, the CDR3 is TGTGCCAGTAGTCCCTCCAATGGCAAAGTCTCCTACAATGAGCAGTACTTC. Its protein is CASSPSNGKVSYNEQYF.

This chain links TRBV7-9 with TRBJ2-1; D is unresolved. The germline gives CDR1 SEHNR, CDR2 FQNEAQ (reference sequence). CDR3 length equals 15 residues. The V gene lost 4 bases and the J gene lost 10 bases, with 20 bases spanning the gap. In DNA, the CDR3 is TGTGCCAGCAGCTCATTATTAGGGCGTGGGAAGGAGCAGTTCTTC. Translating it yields CASSSLLGRGKEQFF.

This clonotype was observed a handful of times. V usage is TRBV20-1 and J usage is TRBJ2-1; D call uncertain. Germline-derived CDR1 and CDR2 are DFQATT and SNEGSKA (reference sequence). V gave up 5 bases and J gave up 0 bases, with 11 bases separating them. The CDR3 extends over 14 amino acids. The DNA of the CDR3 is TGCAGTGCTCTAAGGGATACCTCCTACAATGAGCAGTTCTTC. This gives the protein CSALRDTSYNEQFF.

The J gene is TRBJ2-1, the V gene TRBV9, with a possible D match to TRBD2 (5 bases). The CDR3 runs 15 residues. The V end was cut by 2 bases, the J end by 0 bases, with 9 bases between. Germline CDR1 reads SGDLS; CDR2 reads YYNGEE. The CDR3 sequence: CASSVGSSSYNEQFF. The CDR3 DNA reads TGTGCCAGCAGCGTGGGGAGTAGCTCCTACAATGAGCAGTTCTTC.

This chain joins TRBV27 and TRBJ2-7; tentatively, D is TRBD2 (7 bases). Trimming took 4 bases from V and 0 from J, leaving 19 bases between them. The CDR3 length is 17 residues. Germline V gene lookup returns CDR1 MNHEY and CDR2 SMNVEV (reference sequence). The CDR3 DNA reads TGTGCCAGCAGTTACCTTCGGCCCGGGGGGCACTCCTACGAGCAGTACTTC. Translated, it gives CASSYLRPGGHSYEQYF.

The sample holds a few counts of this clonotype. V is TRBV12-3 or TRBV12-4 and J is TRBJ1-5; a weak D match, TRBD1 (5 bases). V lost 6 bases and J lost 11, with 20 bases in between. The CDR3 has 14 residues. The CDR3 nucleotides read TGTGCCAGCAGAAAGGGGTCCGCCTGGGAAGCCCAGCATTTT. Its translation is CASRKGSAWEAQHF.

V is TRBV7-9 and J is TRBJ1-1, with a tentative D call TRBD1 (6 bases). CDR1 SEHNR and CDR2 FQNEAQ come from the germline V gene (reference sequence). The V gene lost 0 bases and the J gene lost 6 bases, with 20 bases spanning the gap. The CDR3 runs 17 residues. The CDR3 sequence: CASSLARGRITGAEAFF. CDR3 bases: TGTGCCAGCAGCTTAGCGCGGGGGCGGATCACTGGAGCTGAAGCTTTCTTT.

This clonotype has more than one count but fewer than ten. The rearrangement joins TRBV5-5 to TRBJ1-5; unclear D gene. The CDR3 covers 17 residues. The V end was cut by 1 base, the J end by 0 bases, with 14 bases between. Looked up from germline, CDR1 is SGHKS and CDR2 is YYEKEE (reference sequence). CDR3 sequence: CASSLRLEIYSNQPQHF. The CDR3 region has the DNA TGTGCCAGCAGCTTGAGGTTGGAGATTTATAGCAATCAGCCCCAGCATTTT.

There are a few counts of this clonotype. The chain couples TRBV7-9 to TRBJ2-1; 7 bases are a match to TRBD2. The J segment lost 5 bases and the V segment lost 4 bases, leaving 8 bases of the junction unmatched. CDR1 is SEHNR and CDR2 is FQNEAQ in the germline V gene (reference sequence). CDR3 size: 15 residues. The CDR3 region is CASSYGGSPNNEQFF. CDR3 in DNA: TGTGCCAGCAGCTACGGGGGGTCCCCTAACAATGAGCAGTTCTTC. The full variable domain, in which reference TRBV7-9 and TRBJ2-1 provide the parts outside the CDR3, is DTGVSQNPRHKITKRGQNVTFRCDPISEHNRLYWYRQTLGQGPEFLTYFQNEAQLEKSRLLSDRFSAERPKGSFSTLEIQRTEQGDSAMYLCASSYGGSPNNEQFFGPGTRLTVL.

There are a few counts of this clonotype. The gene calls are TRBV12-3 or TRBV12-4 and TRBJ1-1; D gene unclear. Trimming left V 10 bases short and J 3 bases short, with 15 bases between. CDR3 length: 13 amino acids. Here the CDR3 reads CATLGSLDTEAFF. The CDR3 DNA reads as TGTGCCACCTTGGGGAGTTTGGACACTGAAGCTTTCTTT.

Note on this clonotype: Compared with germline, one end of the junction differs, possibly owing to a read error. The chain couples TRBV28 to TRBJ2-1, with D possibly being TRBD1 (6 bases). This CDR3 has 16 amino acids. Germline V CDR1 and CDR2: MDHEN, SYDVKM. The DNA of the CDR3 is TGTGCCAGCAGCCCTACCCTCGACTCCAGGGGTAATGGGCAGTTCTTC. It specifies CASSPTLDSRGNGQFF.

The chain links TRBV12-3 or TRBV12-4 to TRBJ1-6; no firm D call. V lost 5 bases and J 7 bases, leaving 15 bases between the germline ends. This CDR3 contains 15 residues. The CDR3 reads CASSAGPSENSPLHF. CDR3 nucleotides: TGTGCCAGCAGTGCCGGCCCCTCGGAGAATTCACCCCTCCACTTT.

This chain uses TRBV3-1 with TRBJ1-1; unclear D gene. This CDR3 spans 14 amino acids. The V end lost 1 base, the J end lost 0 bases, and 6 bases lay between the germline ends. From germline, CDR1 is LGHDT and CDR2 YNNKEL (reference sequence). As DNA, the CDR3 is TGTGCCAGCAGCCAAGGGACTCTGAACACTGAAGCTTTCTTT. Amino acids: CASSQGTLNTEAFF.

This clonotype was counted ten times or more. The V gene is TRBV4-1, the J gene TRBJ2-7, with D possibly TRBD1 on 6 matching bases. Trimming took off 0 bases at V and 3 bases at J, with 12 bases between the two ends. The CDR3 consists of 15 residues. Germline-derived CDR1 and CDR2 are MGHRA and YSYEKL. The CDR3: CASSQDSTTGYEQYF. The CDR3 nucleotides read TGCGCCAGCAGCCAAGATTCTACGACAGGCTACGAGCAGTACTTC.

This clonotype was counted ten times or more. CDR3 in amino acids: CASSSTQGIQETQYF. For the CDR3, the DNA is TGTGCCAGCAGTTCAACTCAGGGGATTCAAGAGACCCAGTACTTC. The chain employs TRBV12-3 or TRBV12-4 and TRBJ2-5; D is perhaps TRBD1 (6 bases). The CDR3 loop spans 15 amino acids. Trimming removed 4 bases from V and 2 bases from J, with 14 bases in between.

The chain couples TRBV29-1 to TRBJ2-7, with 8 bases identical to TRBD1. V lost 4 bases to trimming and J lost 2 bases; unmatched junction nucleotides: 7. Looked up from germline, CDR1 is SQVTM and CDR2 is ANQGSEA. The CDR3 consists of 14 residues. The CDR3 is CSVVLGQATYEQYF. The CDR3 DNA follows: TGCAGCGTTGTCTTGGGACAGGCAACCTACGAGCAGTACTTC.

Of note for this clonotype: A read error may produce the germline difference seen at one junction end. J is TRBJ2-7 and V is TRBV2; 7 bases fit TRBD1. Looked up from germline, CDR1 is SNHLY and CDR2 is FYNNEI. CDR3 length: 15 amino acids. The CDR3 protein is CANSQEGAGGYEQYF. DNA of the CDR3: TGTGCCAACAGTCAAGAGGGCGCAGGGGGCTACGAGCAGTACTTC.

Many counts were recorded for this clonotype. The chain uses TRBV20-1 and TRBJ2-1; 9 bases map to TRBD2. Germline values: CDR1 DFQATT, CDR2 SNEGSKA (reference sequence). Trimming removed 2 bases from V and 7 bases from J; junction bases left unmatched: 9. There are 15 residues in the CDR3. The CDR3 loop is CSARRNAGGGNEQFF. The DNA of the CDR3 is TGCAGTGCTAGAAGGAATGCGGGGGGGGGGAATGAGCAGTTCTTC.

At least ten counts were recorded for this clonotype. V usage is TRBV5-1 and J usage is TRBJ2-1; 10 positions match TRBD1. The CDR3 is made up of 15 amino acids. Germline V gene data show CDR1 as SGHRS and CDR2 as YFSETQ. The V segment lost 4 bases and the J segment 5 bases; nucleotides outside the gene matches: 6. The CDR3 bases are TGCGCCAGCAGCCTGGGGGGACAGGGGAACAATGAGCAGTTCTTC. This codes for CASSLGGQGNNEQFF.